This TCR beta chain was found in a study of quantifying T cell responses using KT2 cells. Study information: cDNA was made from DNase-treated RNA using alpha and beta constant primers.

The junction had 6 bases not matched to a gene; V was cut back by 6 bases and J by 4 bases. The CDR3 length is 15 residues. Germline assignment: CDR1 SNHLY and CDR2 FYNNEI. A single-stranded UMI oligo with SP2 sequence was ligated to cDNA 3' ends. First-round PCR used around 4 cycles and beta primers RC1.1 and RC1.2 covering TRBC1 and TRBC2. Each CDR3 protein is one row after TCRdb ran MiXCR on the UMI-ligation and nested PCR reads. The sample carries approximately 41,000 distinct CDR3 sequences, more than 15% recorded once. The sequence was collected from a human donor. This sequence joins TRBV2 and TRBJ2-7; 13 nucleotides align to TRBD2. The sequenced sample consisted of PBMCs spiked with cells of the T cell clone KT2. The CDR3 spells CASSVTGLAGYEQYF. The CDR3 DNA reads TGTGCCAGCAGCGTAACGGGACTAGCGGGGTACGAGCAGTACTTC.